The entry below describes one T cell receptor beta chain. No antigen is known for it. Assay: immunoSEQ multiplex PCR; the TCRdb copy retains only in-frame clones and omits some. In the table there are some 110,000 clones, around 92% of which are singletons. This record comes from a study of CD4+ T cells in melanoma. The CDR3 contains 11 residues. Germline values: CDR1 DFQATT, CDR2 SNEGSKA (reference sequence). V was clipped by 1 base and J by 6 bases, with 6 bases between them. Study results and caveats: Diverse differentiation states were reported for melanoma neoantigen-specific CD4+ T cells.

The receptor comes from a human donor with melanoma. Sequenced material: peripheral blood. The chain joins TRBV20-1 to TRBJ1-1, with D unclear. CDR3 DNA: TGCAGTGCTAGAGTAGTTTCTGAAGCTTTCTTT. This gives the protein CSARVVSEAFF.